This paragraph reports one T cell receptor beta chain. Its antigen remains unknown. The data originate from a study of shared clonotypes between healthy human individuals. Study observations and caveats: Lower generation probabilities were found for non-shared clonotypes than for those shared by all four donors. Generally, naive subsets (rather than memory subsets) showed larger estimated richness. Sharing across several donors was seen in 5% to 5.5% of naive CD4 clonotypes.

This CDR3 comprises 13 residues. Trimming removed 6 bases at V and 3 bases at J, with 11 bases between. CDR1 and CDR2 (germline): LGHNT, FRNRAP. At the deep level, the assay was run. The repertoire was sequenced with immunoSEQ multiplex PCR; TCRdb's copy has only in-frame clones and lacks some. The sample lists some 2.4 million clones, 90% to 95% occurring once. Sequences were obtained from naive CD4+ T cells from PBMCs. Subset in this sample: CD45RA+ positively selected. The TCR comes from a man aged 18 to 30 in good health. Some clones in this sample may be carry-over from other donors' samples. The J gene is TRBJ1-1, the V gene TRBV12-5; D is possibly TRBD1 (6 bases). For the CDR3, the DNA is TGTGCTAGTGGCCATGGACAGCACACTGAAGCTTTCTTT. This translates into CASGHGQHTEAFF.